This T cell receptor (beta chain) was captured by sequencing in a study of read filtering for tumor transcriptome and immune sequencing. This clonotype was seen at least ten times. Molecular barcoded adaptors covering alpha/delta and beta/gamma chains were used on 400 ng RNA. One entry per CDR3 protein, called by TCRdb with MiXCR from the reads. The repertoire holds 130,000 or so distinct CDR3 sequences, with over 10% as singletons. Material for sequencing was a population of CD138-negative cells sorted from bone marrow. This receptor was obtained from a donor over 35 with multiple myeloma.

The CDR3: CSVYGYEAFF. In nucleotides, the CDR3 is TGCAGCGTTTACGGGTATGAAGCTTTCTTT. J is TRBJ1-1 and V is TRBV29-1; D call uncertain. The germline V gene encodes CDR1 SQVTM and CDR2 ANQGSEA. Trimming cost V 5 bases and J 7 bases, with 8 bases left between them. This CDR3 has 10 residues.